These 17 T cell receptor beta chains came from one sample sequenced in a study of cytomegalovirus exposure and HLA in healthy donors. The study ran its PCR with 60 Vbeta and 13 Jbeta primers. TCRdb's copy holds only in-frame clones and misses some; the assay was immunoSEQ multiplex PCR. Of 100,000 to 150,000 clones listed, approximately 85% are singletons. Input material: PBMCs. The receptor set was obtained from a boy between 10 and 17 years old in good health and CMV-seronegative.

The chain uses TRBV6-1 and TRBJ2-1; D is perhaps TRBD2 (6 bases). The CDR3 has 13 residues. CDR1 MNHNS and CDR2 SASEGT come from the germline V gene. V shed 6 bases and J shed 6 bases, with 12 bases lying between them. The CDR3 spells CASREGTSNEQFF. CDR3 DNA: TGTGCCAGCAGGGAGGGGACGAGCAATGAGCAGTTCTTC.

The gene calls are TRBV5-5 and TRBJ1-5; D unresolved. Trimming stripped 4 bases from V and 7 bases from J, with 12 bases between. Germline CDR1 SGHKS, CDR2 YYEKEE (reference sequence). The CDR3 runs 13 residues. The CDR3 region has the DNA TGTGCCAGCAGCGGGGAGGTAGGGCAGCCCCAGCATTTT. Protein sequence: CASSGEVGQPQHF.

This chain uses TRBV4-2 with TRBJ1-1; 8 nucleotides align to TRBD1. The CDR3 contains 18 residues. CDR1 and CDR2 (germline): LGHNA, YNFKEQ. J gave up 4 bases and V 2 bases, and 15 bases lay outside the gene matches. The CDR3 DNA is TGTGCCAGCAGCCAAATACCTACCTCAACAGGGGGAGGCACTGAAGCTTTCTTT. It specifies CASSQIPTSTGGGTEAFF.

As for this clone: The germline gene is not matched at one end of the junction; a read error may be the cause. The rearrangement joins TRBV5-6 to TRBJ1-2; D is ambiguous. The CDR3 sequence is 12 residues long. The germline CDR1 and CDR2 sequences are SGHDT and YYEEEE. The CDR3 DNA reads TGTGCCAGCACCTTGAAAGCCACTGGCTACACCTTC. Translated, it gives CASTLKATGYTF.

CDR3 sequence (DNA): TGCGCCAGCAGCTTGAGCAGACAATCTTTCTCTGGAAACACCATATATTTT. Amino acids: CASSLSRQSFSGNTIYF. The chain joins TRBV5-1 to TRBJ1-3; no definite D call. The CDR3 spans 17 residues. Germline V CDR1 and CDR2: SGHRS, YFSETQ. Trimming took off 1 base at V and 0 bases at J, with 14 bases between the two ends.

J is TRBJ2-1 and V is TRBV4-2; 10 bases are a match to TRBD2. V was clipped by 1 base and J by 5 bases; unmatched bases: 5. CDR3 size: 16 residues. Germline-derived CDR1 and CDR2 are LGHNA and YNFKEQ. The DNA for the CDR3 is TGTGCCAGCAGCCAAGCAAGCGGGGGGGCCAACAATGAGCAGTTCTTC. This encodes CASSQASGGANNEQFF.

The J gene is TRBJ2-1, the V gene TRBV5-1; 11 nucleotides match TRBD2. Trimming at V came to 5 bases and at J to 2 bases, leaving 3 bases not matched to a gene. Germline assignment: CDR1 SGHRS and CDR2 YFSETQ. This CDR3 spans 15 amino acids. As DNA, the CDR3 is TGCGCCAGCAGTTTGACTAGCGGGGCCTACAATGAGCAGTTCTTC. Protein sequence: CASSLTSGAYNEQFF.

This clone has just one count. This sequence joins TRBV13 and TRBJ1-3; a weak D match, TRBD1 (6 bases). CDR1 PRHDT and CDR2 FYEKMQ come from the germline V gene (reference sequence). There are 16 residues in the CDR3. V was pared by 1 base and J by 7 bases, with 17 bases between. CDR3 protein: CASSLERTDGANTIYF. For the CDR3, the DNA is TGTGCCAGCAGCTTAGAAAGGACAGACGGCGCTAACACCATATATTTT. Full variable domain (rest looked up from reference TRBV13 and TRBJ1-3): AAGVIQSPRHLIKEKRETATLKCYPIPRHDTVYWYQQGPGQDPQFLISFYEKMQSDKGSIPDRFSAQQFSDYHSELNMSSLELGDSALYFCASSLERTDGANTIYFGEGSWLTVV.

V and J are TRBV6-1 and TRBJ2-1; D gene uncertain. The CDR3 contains 11 residues. Germline CDR1 reads MNHNS; CDR2 reads SASEGT. Trimming shortened V by 7 bases and J by 4 bases, and 5 bases separated the two germline ends. CDR3 in amino acids: CASTKYNEQFF. In nucleotides, the CDR3 is TGTGCCAGCACTAAATACAATGAGCAGTTCTTC.

This clone was detected only a few times. In DNA form, the CDR3 reads TGTGCCAGCAGTGACGTAGTAACAGGGGGATCCTACGAGCAGTACTTC. Encoded protein: CASSDVVTGGSYEQYF. This chain joins TRBV2 and TRBJ2-7, with 8 positions matching TRBD1. This CDR3 is 16 amino acids long. After removal of 3 bases from V and 1 base from J, the junction contained 8 bases not matched to a gene. CDR1 and CDR2 (germline): SNHLY, FYNNEI.

The gene calls are TRBV4-3 and TRBJ2-7, with D perhaps matching TRBD2 (6 bases). V lost 0 bases and J lost 3, with 12 bases in between. CDR1 and CDR2 from the germline V gene are LGHNA and YSLEER. This CDR3 is 15 amino acids long. The DNA of the CDR3 is TGCGCCAGCAGCCAAGATTTTGGTAGCGGCTACGAGCAGTACTTC. Protein: CASSQDFGSGYEQYF.

The rearrangement joins TRBV9 to TRBJ1-1; a possible D gene is TRBD1 (6 bases). The ends were cut back, 4 bases at V and 0 bases at J, with 16 bases in the middle. Germline lookup yields CDR1 SGDLS and CDR2 YYNGEE. CDR3 size: 16 residues. The CDR3 sequence: CASSFGTTGLNTEAFF. The CDR3 nucleotides read TGTGCCAGCAGCTTCGGGACGACAGGACTGAACACTGAAGCTTTCTTT.

This sequence joins TRBV9 and TRBJ1-1, with D possibly being TRBD1 (5 bases). This CDR3 is built from 14 residues. Trimming stripped 3 bases from V and 2 bases from J, with 11 bases between. Germline loops: CDR1 SGDLS, CDR2 YYNGEE. The CDR3 is CASSARGGNTEAFF. The CDR3 nucleotides read TGTGCCAGCAGCGCCCGCGGGGGAAACACTGAAGCTTTCTTT. Looking up the rest from reference TRBV9 and TRBJ1-1 gives the full variable domain: DSGVTQTPKHLITATGQRVTLRCSPRSGDLSVYWYQQSLDQGLQFLIQYYNGEERAKGNILERFSAQQFPDLHSELNLSSLELGDSALYFCASSARGGNTEAFFGQGTRLTVV.

This chain links TRBV5-4 with TRBJ1-5, with D tentatively TRBD1 (6 bases). The CDR3 contains 13 residues. The ends were cut back, 4 bases at V and 4 bases at J, with 9 bases in the middle. Germline CDR1 reads SGHNT; CDR2 reads YYREEE (reference sequence). CDR3 loop: CASSQDSNQPQHF. The CDR3 DNA sequence: TGTGCCAGCAGCCAGGACAGTAATCAGCCCCAGCATTTT.

This sequence joins TRBV11-2 and TRBJ2-7, with D perhaps TRBD2 (5 bases). V lost 0 bases and J lost 0, with 9 bases in between. Germline V gene sequence: CDR1 SGHAT, CDR2 FQNNGV. The CDR3 covers 15 residues. The CDR3 loop reads CASSLDPTSSYEQYF. The CDR3 nucleotides read TGTGCCAGCAGCTTAGATCCCACTAGCTCCTACGAGCAGTACTTC.

V usage is TRBV4-3 and J usage is TRBJ1-4, with 7 bases fitting TRBD1. The CDR3 consists of 16 residues. CDR1 LGHNA and CDR2 YSLEER come from the germline V gene. V lost 5 bases to trimming and J lost 4 bases; unmatched junction nucleotides: 10. The CDR3 sequence: CASSEGRGHVNEKLFF. The CDR3 bases are TGCGCCAGCAGCGAAGGGAGGGGGCATGTTAATGAAAAACTGTTTTTT.

The CDR3 sequence: CASSAGLAGGSEQFF. Written as DNA, the CDR3 is TGTGCCAGCAGCGCGGGACTAGCGGGGGGGTCGGAGCAGTTCTTC. This chain joins TRBV9 and TRBJ2-1, with TRBD2 matching 16 bases. CDR1 and CDR2 from the germline V gene are SGDLS and YYNGEE. The V gene end was trimmed by 3 bases and the J gene end by 10 bases; junction bases not matched to a gene: 4. This CDR3 comprises 15 residues.